Presented here are 14 T cell receptor beta chains from one specimen sequenced in a study of vaccination effects on CD4 cells after COVID-19. For these receptors, no antigen is known. Using viral peptide pools, the ViraFEST assay grew out antigen-specific CD4+ T cells prior to sequencing. CD4+ T cells were isolated after about eleven days of culture. Absence of prior SARS-CoV-2 infection characterized the vaccine recipients, who showed negative nucleocapsid antibodies. Using immunoSEQ multiplex PCR, the repertoire was profiled, and TCRdb retains in-frame clones only, with some absent. Of just under 65,000 clones listed, less than 80% are singletons. The specimen was CD4+ T cells from PBMCs cultured with HCoV-OC43 spike peptides, collected before COVID-19 vaccination. Subset indicated: HCoV-OC43 spike overlapping peptide pool stimulation. The receptor set was obtained from a human donor who received a COVID-19 vaccine.

As for this clone: Other DNA sequences of this sample code for an identical CDR3. The rearrangement links TRBV3-1 (or the pseudogene TRBV3-2) to TRBJ2-5, with no clear D. This CDR3 contains 12 residues. Germline V gene data show CDR1 as LGHDT and CDR2 as YNNKEL (reference sequence). Trimming took off 0 bases at V and 4 bases at J, with 3 bases between the two ends. The CDR3 DNA reads as TGTGCCAGCAGCCAAGATCGAGAGACCCAGTACTTC. Its translation is CASSQDRETQYF.

The CDR3, as DNA: TGTGCCAGCAGCGACGGCTTGGGCTACACCTTC. It translates to CASSDGLGYTF. The rearrangement uses TRBV9 and TRBJ1-2, with D hard to call. This CDR3 region has 11 residues. V gave up 3 bases and J gave up 8 bases, with 8 bases separating them. Germline V gene data show CDR1 as SGDLS and CDR2 as YYNGEE.

The V call is TRBV6-6, the J call TRBJ1-3; weak D call: TRBD1 (5 bases). V lost 4 bases to trimming and J lost 0 bases, with 10 bases between them. CDR1 is MNHNY and CDR2 is SVGAGI in the germline V gene (reference sequence). The CDR3 is made up of 15 amino acids. The CDR3 bases are TGTGCCAGCAGTTCTGGGACGGACTCTGGAAACACCATATATTTT. It is translated as CASSSGTDSGNTIYF.

The chain links TRBV6-2 or TRBV6-3 to TRBJ2-7; 7 positions match TRBD2. The CDR3 length is 14 residues. CDR1 is MNHEY and CDR2 is SVGEGT in the germline V gene. V was clipped by 5 bases and J by 7 bases; unmatched bases: 11. CDR3 loop: CASSNQGGRREQYV. DNA for the CDR3: TGTGCCAGCAGTAACCAGGGAGGGCGGCGGGAGCAGTACGTC.

This sequence joins TRBV7-2 and TRBJ1-4; tentatively, D is TRBD1 (6 bases). This CDR3 spans 13 amino acids. Germline V gene sequence: CDR1 SGHTA, CDR2 FQGNSA. V lost 4 bases and J lost 17, with 20 bases in between. The CDR3 spells CASSSGGGRRVFF. Here the CDR3 DNA reads TGTGCCAGCAGCTCTGGAGGGGGGCGAAGAGTTTTTTTT.

The chain couples TRBV6-1 to TRBJ2-5; a weak D match, TRBD1 (5 bases). CDR1 and CDR2 (germline): MNHNS, SASEGT. This CDR3 contains 16 residues. Trimming removed 2 bases at V and 1 base at J, with 14 bases between. CDR3 sequence: CASSERQGRAQETQYF. Written as DNA, the CDR3 is TGTGCCAGCAGTGAACGGCAGGGTAGGGCCCAAGAGACCCAGTACTTC.

The chain couples TRBV6-5 to TRBJ2-7; weak D call: TRBD1 (8 bases). The CDR3 contains 13 residues. The germline gives CDR1 MNHEY, CDR2 SVGAGI. Trimming removed 3 bases from V and 7 bases from J, with 13 bases in between. The CDR3 bases are TGTGCCAGCAGTTATGACAGGGGAGGGGAGCAGTACGTC. This translates into CASSYDRGGEQYV.

The chain couples TRBV6-5 to TRBJ1-3; D call uncertain. Germline V lookup: CDR1 MNHEY, CDR2 SVGAGI. The CDR3 consists of 15 residues. V shed 7 bases and J shed 0 bases, with 13 bases lying between them. CDR3 sequence: CASTPPGDSGNTIYF. The CDR3 region has the DNA TGTGCCAGCACCCCGCCAGGTGACTCTGGAAACACCATATATTTT.

The chain carries TRBV18 and TRBJ2-7; D gene ambiguous. Between the trimmed V and J ends, which lost 3 bases and 0 bases, there was a span of 12 bases. The CDR3 spans 15 residues. The germline gives CDR1 KGHSH, CDR2 LQKENI. CDR3 loop: CASSPGVPSSYEQYV. The CDR3 DNA reads TGTGCCAGCTCACCGGGCGTCCCCAGCTCCTACGAGCAGTACGTC.

The chain employs TRBV4-3 and TRBJ1-2; 9 bases are shared with TRBD1. The CDR3 runs to 18 residues. The ends lost 4 bases at V and 4 bases at J; junction bases unmatched: 16. The germline gives CDR1 LGHNA, CDR2 YSLEER. CDR3 residues: CASSRGRQGGDFIYGYTF. DNA for the CDR3: TGCGCCAGCAGCCGTGGACGACAGGGGGGCGACTTTATCTATGGCTACACCTTC.

The table lists this clone with a few counts. The chain is built from TRBV5-8 and TRBJ1-5; the D is unclear. The V gene's germline CDR1 is SGHTS and CDR2 YDEGEE. CDR3 length: 12 residues. The ends were cut back, 4 bases at V and 4 bases at J, with 6 bases in the middle. CDR3 sequence reads: CASSPYNQPQHF. In DNA, the CDR3 is TGTGCCAGCAGCCCATATAATCAGCCCCAGCATTTT.

V and J are TRBV2 and TRBJ2-5; no firm D call. This CDR3 comprises 12 residues. V lost 7 bases and J 1 base, leaving 7 bases between the germline ends. Per germline, CDR1 SNHLY and CDR2 FYNNEI. In nucleotides, the CDR3 is TGTGCCAGCACATGGTCCCAAGAGACCCAGTACTTC. Translated: CASTWSQETQYF.

The gene calls are TRBV19 and TRBJ2-1, with 7 bases fitting TRBD1. From germline, CDR1 is LNHDA and CDR2 SQIVND (reference sequence). Trimming took 4 bases from V and 6 from J; bases not matched to a gene: 15. The CDR3 length is 17 residues. CDR3 sequence reads: CASSTRQGKSSGNEQFF. CDR3 sequence (DNA): TGTGCCAGTAGTACCCGACAGGGAAAATCGTCTGGCAATGAGCAGTTCTTC.

This chain links TRBV12-5 with TRBJ1-3; 7 bases fit TRBD1. Germline-derived CDR1 and CDR2 are LGHNT and FRNRAP. Unmatched junction bases numbered 9, after V lost 5 bases and J lost 2 bases. This CDR3 contains 16 residues. The CDR3: CASGDRGGAAGNTIYF. In nucleotides, the CDR3 is TGTGCTAGTGGTGACCGAGGGGGCGCAGCTGGAAACACCATATATTTT.